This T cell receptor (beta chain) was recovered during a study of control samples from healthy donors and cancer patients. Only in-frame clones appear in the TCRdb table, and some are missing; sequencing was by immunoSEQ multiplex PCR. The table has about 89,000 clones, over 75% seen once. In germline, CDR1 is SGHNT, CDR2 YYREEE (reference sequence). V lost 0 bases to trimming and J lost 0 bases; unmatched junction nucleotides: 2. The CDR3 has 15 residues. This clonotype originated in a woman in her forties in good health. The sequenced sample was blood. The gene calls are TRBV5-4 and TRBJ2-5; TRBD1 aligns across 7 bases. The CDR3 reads CASSLEGAYQETQYF. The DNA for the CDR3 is TGTGCCAGCAGCTTGGAGGGGGCGTACCAAGAGACCCAGTACTTC. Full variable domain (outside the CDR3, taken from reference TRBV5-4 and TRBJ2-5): ETGVTQSPTHLIKTRGQQVTLRCSSQSGHNTVSWYQQALGQGPQFIFQYYREEENGRGNFPPRFSGLQFPNYSSELNVNALELDDSALYLCASSLEGAYQETQYFGPGTRLLVL.